Below are 5 T cell receptor beta chains sequenced from a single sample in a study of T cells in Graves' hyperthyroidism and ophthalmopathy. RNA transcripts were the template for amplifying TCR beta CDR3 regions. RT-PCR in the first round (using the HTBI primer set) targeted the TCR CDR3. TCRdb ran MiXCR on the multiplex PCR reads and lists one entry per CDR3 protein. The table has about 290,000 distinct CDR3 sequences, about 13% seen once; the top ten hold around 8%. The specimen was blood. The receptors stem from a woman in her thirties or forties with Graves' hyperthyroidism.

V gene TRBV6-2 or TRBV6-3 combines with J gene TRBJ2-5; 8 bases map to TRBD1. The trim removed 4 bases at V and 2 bases at J, leaving 12 bases unmatched. The CDR3 is made up of 17 amino acids. Germline V CDR1 and CDR2: MNHEY, SVGEGT. The chain's CDR3 is CASSFQSGTGGQETQYF. DNA of the CDR3: TGTGCCAGCAGTTTTCAGTCCGGGACAGGTGGACAAGAGACCCAGTACTTC.

The chain is built from TRBV5-5 and TRBJ2-3; 7 bases agree with TRBD1. The germline V gene has CDR1 SGHKS and CDR2 YYEKEE (reference sequence). J lost 7 bases, V lost 4 bases, and 9 bases had no gene match. The CDR3 sequence is 14 residues long. The CDR3 DNA follows: TGTGCCAGCAGCCCCGGACAGGCCAGGCATACGCAGTATTTT. It specifies CASSPGQARHTQYF.

There are many counts of this clonotype. The chain joins TRBV3-1 to TRBJ1-1; D gene unclear. V lost 1 base and J 2 bases, leaving 5 bases between the germline ends. CDR3 length: 13 residues. Germline CDR1 reads LGHDT; CDR2 reads YNNKEL (reference sequence). This chain's CDR3 is CASSQGSNTEAFF. As DNA, the CDR3 is TGTGCCAGCAGCCAAGGCTCTAACACTGAAGCTTTCTTT.

This clonotype appeared many times. The chain recombines TRBV5-1 with TRBJ2-7; D gene ambiguous. CDR3 length equals 13 residues. Germline V lookup: CDR1 SGHRS, CDR2 YFSETQ. V was clipped by 4 bases and J by 1 base, with 9 bases between them. The chain's CDR3 is CASSVTSSYEQYF. CDR3 DNA: TGCGCCAGCAGCGTGACCTCATCCTACGAGCAGTACTTC.

This clonotype came up a few times. The chain links TRBV6-1 to TRBJ2-2; D is unresolved. Trimming pared 7 bases from V and 8 bases from J, leaving 8 bases between. The CDR3 covers 11 residues. Germline loops: CDR1 MNHNS, CDR2 SASEGT. Here the CDR3 reads CASKEKGELFF. The CDR3 coding sequence is TGTGCCAGCAAGGAAAAGGGGGAGCTGTTTTTT.